The 31 T cell receptor beta chains below all came from one sample that was sequenced in a study of blood T cell repertoires in COVID-19. The protocol was immunoSEQ multiplex PCR, while the TCRdb copy is restricted to in-frame clones and leaves out a portion. The sample carries roughly 250,000 clones, around 89% recorded once. The sample comprised peripheral blood. The receptors stem from a man younger than 40 with acute or convalescent COVID-19.

The chain carries TRBV19 and TRBJ1-5; no definite D call. Trimming removed 5 bases from V and 7 bases from J, with 12 bases in between. The germline CDR1 and CDR2 sequences are LNHDA and SQIVND (reference sequence). The CDR3 loop spans 13 amino acids. CDR3 sequence (DNA): TGTGCCAGTAGTCCGGGAGGGTGGCAGCCCCAGCATTTT. Translated, it gives CASSPGGWQPQHF.

This clone was counted a single time. J is TRBJ2-5 and V is TRBV7-9; TRBD1 might be the D (5 bases). Trimming stripped 2 bases from V and 5 bases from J, with 9 bases between. The length of the CDR3 is 13 residues. Germline loops: CDR1 SEHNR, CDR2 FQNEAQ (reference sequence). The CDR3, as DNA: TGTGCCAGCAGCTTATCAGGGTTGGAGACCCAGTACTTC. Protein product: CASSLSGLETQYF.

This rearrangement joins TRBV6-8 to TRBJ2-7, with 9 nucleotides matching TRBD1. Trimming at V came to 4 bases and at J to 6 bases, leaving 10 bases not matched to a gene. The CDR3 has 15 residues. Germline V lookup: CDR1 MNHGY, CDR2 SAAAGT. Written as DNA, the CDR3 is TGTGCCAGCAGTTGGACAGGGGCCCTCCTAGGCGAGCAGTACTTC. Protein sequence: CASSWTGALLGEQYF.

CDR3 DNA sequence: TGTGCCAGCAGTAACCCGGGACTAGCGGTCCAAGAGACCCAGTACTTC. Residues: CASSNPGLAVQETQYF. The chain joins TRBV6-2 or TRBV6-3 to TRBJ2-5, with TRBD2 matching over 11 bases. Trimming cost V 5 bases and J 1 base; bases outside gene matches: 6. Germline V gene sequence: CDR1 MNHEY, CDR2 SVGEGT. The CDR3 has 16 amino acids.

This rearrangement joins TRBV19 to TRBJ1-4; no clear D gene. There are 13 residues in the CDR3. V was trimmed by 4 bases and J by 4 bases, leaving 7 bases between them. Germline-derived CDR1 and CDR2 are LNHDA and SQIVND (reference sequence). The CDR3 nucleotides read TGTGCCAGTAGTAACGGACTTAATGAAAAACTGTTTTTT. This codes for CASSNGLNEKLFF.

The rearrangement links TRBV15 to TRBJ2-1; TRBD2 aligns across 13 bases. Losses at the gene ends were 3 bases for V and 4 bases for J; bases not matched to a gene: 6. CDR1 LNHNV and CDR2 YYDKDF come from the germline V gene (reference sequence). The CDR3 is 17 residues long. In DNA form, the CDR3 reads TGTGCCACCAGCAGTAGACTAGCGGGAGGTTCTTACAATGAGCAGTTCTTC. Its translation is CATSSRLAGGSYNEQFF.

The CDR3 spells CASSLRGAGDTQYF. The CDR3 nucleotides are TGTGCCAGCAGCTTACGCGGGGCGGGAGATACGCAGTATTTT. The V and J genes are TRBV7-9 and TRBJ2-3; D is perhaps TRBD2 (6 bases). Germline CDR1 is SEHNR and CDR2 is FQNEAQ (reference sequence). The V end lost 2 bases, the J end lost 5 bases, and 11 bases lay between the germline ends. The CDR3 runs 14 residues.

The V and J genes are TRBV7-3 and TRBJ1-5; the D is unclear. Trimming took off 1 base at V and 5 bases at J, with 6 bases between the two ends. The CDR3 totals 13 residues. In germline, CDR1 is SGHTA, CDR2 FQGTGA. The CDR3 loop is CASSLNRDQPQHF. CDR3 nucleotide sequence: TGTGCCAGCAGCTTAAACAGAGATCAGCCCCAGCATTTT.

The rearrangement links TRBV12-3 or TRBV12-4 to TRBJ2-7; D is unclear. With 3 bases removed from V and 4 bases from J, the gap between germline ends came to 10 bases. The CDR3 contains 13 residues. CDR3 sequence reads: CASSFLAHYEQYF. The CDR3 coding sequence is TGTGCCAGCAGTTTCCTGGCACATTACGAGCAGTACTTC.

To note about this clone: This sample also contains other DNA sequences that code for the same CDR3. This chain uses TRBV20-1 with TRBJ1-2, with 7 bases lining up with TRBD1. The CDR3 contains 11 residues. Germline trimming cut 6 bases from V and 4 bases from J; bases unmatched to any gene: 2. The germline V gene has CDR1 DFQATT and CDR2 SNEGSKA (reference sequence). CDR3 protein: CSARDSYGYTF. The CDR3 DNA sequence: TGCAGTGCCAGGGACAGCTATGGCTACACCTTC.

This sequence joins TRBV9 and TRBJ1-6; TRBD1 agrees at 9 bases. This CDR3 is built from 19 residues. V gave up 3 bases and J gave up 9 bases; unmatched junction bases: 19. Per germline, CDR1 SGDLS and CDR2 YYNGEE. CDR3 nucleotide sequence: TGTGCCAGCAGCGCCGATAAGGACAGGGGAATTCTAGGAGCTTCACCCCTCCACTTT. The encoded protein is CASSADKDRGILGASPLHF.

The J gene is TRBJ1-4, the V gene TRBV5-6; tentatively, D is TRBD1 (6 bases). Germline CDR1 and CDR2: SGHDT and YYEEEE. Trimming pared 4 bases from V and 3 bases from J, leaving 10 bases between. This CDR3 has 14 amino acids. For the CDR3, the DNA is TGTGCCAGCAGCGCGGGGGGGCCTAATGAAAAACTGTTTTTT. This gives the protein CASSAGGPNEKLFF.

The rearrangement links TRBV24-1 to TRBJ1-2, with D possibly being TRBD1 (5 bases). Germline V CDR1 and CDR2: KGHDR, SFDVKD. Trimming removed 3 bases from V and 2 bases from J, with 9 bases in between. CDR3 length: 14 residues. CDR3 DNA sequence: TGTGCCACCAGTGATCGATCAGGGAACTATGGCTACACCTTC. The encoded protein is CATSDRSGNYGYTF.

The rearrangement joins TRBV6-5 to TRBJ2-5, with a possible D match to TRBD1 (6 bases). V gave up 6 bases and J gave up 5 bases, with 16 bases separating them. Germline loops: CDR1 MNHEY, CDR2 SVGAGI. This CDR3 contains 14 residues. CDR3 region: CASSPPGVGETQYF. Here the CDR3 DNA reads TGTGCCAGCAGCCCCCCAGGGGTAGGGGAGACCCAGTACTTC.

The chain joins TRBV27 to TRBJ1-4; tentatively, D is TRBD1 (5 bases). The germline V gene has CDR1 MNHEY and CDR2 SMNVEV (reference sequence). V shed 6 bases and J shed 12 bases, with 17 bases lying between them. This CDR3 has 13 residues. Written as DNA, the CDR3 is TGTGCCAGCAGCTATATAAGGGGTGAGGAACTGTTTTTT. Translation: CASSYIRGEELFF. Full variable domain (remainder filled in from reference TRBV27 and TRBJ1-4): EAQVTQNPRYLITVTGKKLTVTCSQNMNHEYMSWYRQDPGLGLRQIYYSMNVEVTDKGDVPEGYKVSRKEKRNFPLILESPSPNQTSLYFCASSYIRGEELFFGSGTQLSVL.

The chain is built from TRBV28 and TRBJ1-5, with 9 bases matching TRBD1. Per the germline V gene, CDR1 is MDHEN and CDR2 is SYDVKM. V lost 1 base and J lost 4; bases outside the gene matches: 8. This CDR3 has 17 amino acids. The CDR3, as DNA: TGTGCCAGCAGTTTATACCGGACAGGGGCGAGGAATCAGCCCCAGCATTTT. It encodes CASSLYRTGARNQPQHF.

V and J are TRBV20-1 and TRBJ1-5; D is unresolved. CDR3 length: 15 residues. Deletions cut 3 bases from V and 0 bases from J, with 12 bases between. In germline, CDR1 is DFQATT, CDR2 SNEGSKA (reference sequence). The CDR3 sequence: CSASLGSISNQPQHF. The CDR3 DNA reads as TGCAGTGCTAGTCTGGGCAGCATTAGCAATCAGCCCCAGCATTTT.

This clone was seen only once. This CDR3 is missing its conserved last phenylalanine or tryptophan, likely due to a read error. It is unclear where the CDR3 begins or ends on the DNA, so no DNA is shown, and the CDR3 is as TCRdb lists it. The V gene is TRBV28, the J gene TRBJ2-7; TRBD1, the table's D call, lacks a check against the DNA. The CDR3 length is 11 residues, termini included. Germline V gene lookup returns CDR1 MDHEN and CDR2 SYDVKM. The CDR3 sequence is CASSDDRDRGL.

Comments on this clone: This specimen includes other DNA sequences encoding the same CDR3. The chain has TRBV5-1 and TRBJ1-1; TRBD1 might be the D (5 bases). Germline CDR1 SGHRS, CDR2 YFSETQ. CDR3 length equals 14 residues. The V gene lost 0 bases and the J gene lost 1 base, with 7 bases spanning the gap. CDR3 amino acids: CASSLGQRNTEAFF. CDR3 sequence (DNA): TGCGCCAGCAGCTTGGGACAGAGGAACACTGAAGCTTTCTTT.

Here the CDR3 DNA reads TGTGCCAGTAGTCTAAGACAGGAGGTCCTGACTTTC. It specifies CASSLRQEVLTF. This sequence joins TRBV19 and TRBJ2-6, with a possible D match to TRBD1 (6 bases). The V end lost 5 bases, the J end lost 13 bases, and 12 bases lay between the germline ends. The CDR3 runs 12 residues. Germline CDR1 and CDR2: LNHDA and SQIVND (reference sequence).

The rearrangement links TRBV5-5 to TRBJ2-7, with TRBD1 matching over 8 bases. The CDR3 consists of 16 residues. CDR1 and CDR2 from the germline V gene are SGHKS and YYEKEE (reference sequence). The V segment lost 1 base and the J segment 0 bases; nucleotides outside the gene matches: 6. The CDR3 sequence: CASSLRGDRSSYEQYF. In nucleotides, the CDR3 is TGTGCCAGCAGCTTGAGGGGGGACAGGAGCTCCTACGAGCAGTACTTC.

The chain is built from TRBV3-1 (or the pseudogene TRBV3-2) and TRBJ1-2; D might be TRBD1 (6 bases). V shed 4 bases and J shed 4 bases, with 13 bases lying between them. This CDR3 spans 14 amino acids. Germline lookup yields CDR1 LGHDT and CDR2 YNNKEL (reference sequence). The CDR3 DNA reads TGTGCCAGCAGCCGCCGGGACAACTTCTATGGCTACACCTTC. This gives the protein CASSRRDNFYGYTF.

This rearrangement joins TRBV5-4 to TRBJ2-1; unclear D gene. The germline V gene encodes CDR1 SGHNT and CDR2 YYREEE (reference sequence). The CDR3 is made up of 15 amino acids. V gave up 0 bases and J gave up 3 bases, with 10 bases separating them. This chain's CDR3 is CASSLGARNYNEQFF. The CDR3 bases are TGTGCCAGCAGCTTGGGGGCGCGAAACTACAATGAGCAGTTCTTC.

The rearrangement joins TRBV3-1 (or the pseudogene TRBV3-2) to TRBJ2-3, with D uncertain. The CDR3 consists of 16 residues. Between the trimmed V and J ends, which lost 1 base and 7 bases, there was a span of 18 bases. Germline assignment: CDR1 LGHDT and CDR2 YNNKEL (reference sequence). CDR3 in amino acids: CASSQGVFVRENTQYF. CDR3 coding DNA: TGTGCCAGCAGCCAAGGTGTTTTTGTTCGCGAAAATACGCAGTATTTT.

The chain couples TRBV6-5 to TRBJ1-1, with D unresolved. There are 14 residues in the CDR3. The V gene's germline CDR1 is MNHEY and CDR2 SVGAGI. V lost 5 bases and J lost 5, with 15 bases in between. The CDR3 spells CASSPTGGRTEAFF. As DNA, the CDR3 is TGTGCCAGCAGTCCGACGGGAGGGAGGACTGAAGCTTTCTTT.

This chain joins TRBV6-5 and TRBJ2-7; 8 bases align to TRBD1. There are 16 residues in the CDR3. Germline V lookup: CDR1 MNHEY, CDR2 SVGAGI. The trim removed 3 bases at V and 2 bases at J, leaving 9 bases unmatched. CDR3 bases: TGTGCCAGCAGTTATGAAGGGGACAGGCCGACCTACGAGCAGTACTTC. Protein product: CASSYEGDRPTYEQYF.

This clone was observed a single time. This chain uses TRBV30 with TRBJ2-1; 10 positions agree with TRBD2. Per the germline V gene, CDR1 is GTSNPN and CDR2 is SVGIG (reference sequence). The CDR3 is 15 amino acids. J lost 5 bases, V lost 5 bases, and 9 bases had no gene match. The CDR3 loop reads CAWGKGLAENNEQFF. CDR3 sequence (DNA): TGTGCCTGGGGCAAAGGACTAGCGGAAAACAATGAGCAGTTCTTC.

The chain couples TRBV5-1 to TRBJ1-1, with 7 bases that match TRBD1. The CDR3 is 14 amino acids. V shed 3 bases and J 3 bases; nucleotides not matched to a gene: 5. The germline gives CDR1 SGHRS, CDR2 YFSETQ. For the CDR3, the DNA is TGCGCCAGCAGCTCAGGACAGGAATACACTGAAGCTTTCTTT. This codes for CASSSGQEYTEAFF.

V gene TRBV7-2 combines with J gene TRBJ2-5, with D tentatively TRBD1 (5 bases). Looked up from germline, CDR1 is SGHTA and CDR2 is FQGNSA. The V end lost 4 bases, the J end lost 4 bases, and 19 bases lay between the germline ends. This CDR3 comprises 16 residues. The CDR3 DNA reads as TGTGCCAGCAGCTATAACGCCCCAGGGATGGGAGAGACCCAGTACTTC. Translated: CASSYNAPGMGETQYF.

This clone has just one count. The chain is built from TRBV11-3 and TRBJ2-5; D possibly corresponds to TRBD1 (6 bases). The CDR3 length is 13 residues. V lost 4 bases and J 4 bases, leaving 10 bases between the germline ends. Looked up from germline, CDR1 is SGHNT and CDR2 is YENEEA. The CDR3 region has the DNA TGTGCCAGCAGCTCTCTCAGGGGAGAGACCCAGTACTTC. This sequence encodes CASSSLRGETQYF.

The rearrangement joins TRBV6-6 to TRBJ2-1; 7 bases are shared with TRBD2. There are 14 residues in the CDR3. Trimming cost V 4 bases and J 7 bases; bases outside gene matches: 7. In germline, CDR1 is MNHNY, CDR2 SVGAGI (reference sequence). CDR3 region: CASSLAGELNEQFF. Here the CDR3 DNA reads TGTGCCAGCAGTTTGGCGGGAGAACTAAATGAGCAGTTCTTC.